This is a list of T cell receptor beta chains from one sample in a study of blood T cell repertoires in COVID-19. The table came from immunoSEQ multiplex PCR; TCRdb's copy has only in-frame clones and leaves some out. The data show 650,000 to 800,000 clones, approximately 90% seen once. Sequenced: peripheral blood. The receptors shown here come from a woman under 30 with acute or convalescent COVID-19. Each CDR3 is given with its conserved first and last residue. Fields, in order: D gene, clone size, J gene, V gene, CDR3 DNA, CDR3 protein. A D gene is named only where the DNA matches it firmly. Expanded clones get a size class; other rows say once, few or many, or leave the size out.

d_gene: .; abundance: .; j_gene: TRBJ1-5; v_gene: TRBV30; CDR3nt: TGTGCCTGGAGTTTGGAGTTCAATCAGCCCCAGCATTTT; CDR3aa: CAWSLEFNQPQHF
d_gene: .; abundance: .; j_gene: TRBJ2-2; v_gene: TRBV5-1; CDR3nt: TGCGCCAGCAGCTTGGTGGGCAGCAACACCGGGGAGCTGTTTTTT; CDR3aa: CASSLVGSNTGELFF
d_gene: .; abundance: once; j_gene: TRBJ1-4; v_gene: TRBV19; CDR3nt: TGTGCCAGTACCCCGACGGGAGGGACTGGGGGAAAACTGTTTTTT; CDR3aa: CASTPTGGTGGKLFF
d_gene: .; abundance: .; j_gene: TRBJ1-2; v_gene: TRBV25-1; CDR3nt: TGTGCCAGCAGTGACGGGACAAGCTATGGCTACACCTTC; CDR3aa: CASSDGTSYGYTF
d_gene: TRBD1; abundance: .; j_gene: TRBJ1-1; v_gene: TRBV10-3; CDR3nt: TGTGCCATCAGTGATCCGGACAGGGTGGAAGAAGCTTTCTTT; CDR3aa: CAISDPDRVEEAFF
d_gene: .; abundance: .; j_gene: TRBJ2-1; v_gene: TRBV12-5; CDR3nt: TGTGCTAGTGGTTTGGAGGTTGAGGGCAATGAGCAGTTCTTC; CDR3aa: CASGLEVEGNEQFF
d_gene: .; abundance: .; j_gene: TRBJ2-7; v_gene: TRBV7-2; CDR3nt: TGTGCCAGCAGCTTACAGTCCTCCTACGAGCAGTACTTC; CDR3aa: CASSLQSSYEQYF
d_gene: .; abundance: .; j_gene: TRBJ1-1; v_gene: TRBV29-1; CDR3nt: TGCAGCGTGGACAGACCGAACACTGAAGCTTTCTTT; CDR3aa: CSVDRPNTEAFF
d_gene: .; abundance: .; j_gene: TRBJ2-1; v_gene: TRBV7-2; CDR3nt: TGTGCCAGCAGCTTAGAAGGAGGGGTAAATGAGCAGTTCTTC; CDR3aa: CASSLEGGVNEQFF
d_gene: .; abundance: .; j_gene: TRBJ2-3; v_gene: TRBV6-5; CDR3nt: TGTGCCAGCACCAAAAGTGGCAACACAGATACGCAGTATTTT; CDR3aa: CASTKSGNTDTQYF
d_gene: TRBD1; abundance: .; j_gene: TRBJ1-3; v_gene: TRBV7-9; CDR3nt: TGTGCCAGCAGCTTTGGACAGGGGAATGAAAACACCATATATTTT; CDR3aa: CASSFGQGNENTIYF
d_gene: .; abundance: .; j_gene: TRBJ1-2; v_gene: TRBV29-1; CDR3nt: TGCAGCGTTGAGGCCCGCGGTGGGGGGACCTATGGCTACACCTTC; CDR3aa: CSVEARGGGTYGYTF
d_gene: TRBD1; abundance: .; j_gene: TRBJ1-2; v_gene: TRBV5-4; CDR3nt: TGTGCCAGCAGCCACCCCTCAGACAGGGGCGCCTATGGCTACACCTTC; CDR3aa: CASSHPSDRGAYGYTF
d_gene: .; abundance: .; j_gene: TRBJ1-1; v_gene: TRBV7-9; CDR3nt: TGTGCCAGCAGCTCCCTGGAGGCTTTCTTT; CDR3aa: CASSSLEAFF
d_gene: TRBD1; abundance: .; j_gene: TRBJ1-3; v_gene: TRBV5-1; CDR3nt: TGCGCCAGCAGCCGGACAGGGGATGGAAACACCATATATTTT; CDR3aa: CASSRTGDGNTIYF
d_gene: TRBD1; abundance: .; j_gene: TRBJ1-5; v_gene: TRBV9; CDR3nt: TGTGCCAGCAGCCATACTTTCTGGGGACAGTTCCTCTTCAATCAGCCCCAGCATTTT; CDR3aa: CASSHTFWGQFLFNQPQHF
d_gene: .; abundance: .; j_gene: TRBJ2-7; v_gene: TRBV5-5; CDR3nt: TGTGCCAGCAGCTTGGGGGCAAGTAATTCCTACGAGCAGTACTTC; CDR3aa: CASSLGASNSYEQYF
d_gene: TRBD1; abundance: .; j_gene: TRBJ2-5; v_gene: TRBV2; CDR3nt: TGTGCCAGCAGCGGACAGGCCCAAGAGACCCAGTACTTC; CDR3aa: CASSGQAQETQYF
d_gene: .; abundance: .; j_gene: TRBJ1-6; v_gene: TRBV21-1; CDR3nt: TGTGCCAGCAGCAAAGGGGTGACAGTCCCCCAAAGCTCCTATAATTCACCCCTCCACTTT; CDR3aa: CASSKGVTVPQSSYNSPLHF
d_gene: .; abundance: few; j_gene: TRBJ1-6; v_gene: TRBV11-2; CDR3nt: TGTGCCAGCTACTCTCCGAATTCACCCCTCCACTTT; CDR3aa: CASYSPNSPLHF
d_gene: .; abundance: .; j_gene: TRBJ1-2; v_gene: TRBV12-5; CDR3nt: TGTGCTAGTGGCCCTCCGGGATGGTATGGCTACACCTTC; CDR3aa: CASGPPGWYGYTF
d_gene: .; abundance: .; j_gene: TRBJ2-7; v_gene: TRBV24-1; CDR3nt: TGTGCCACCAGTGACCCCGGGGGCTACGAGCAGTACTTC; CDR3aa: CATSDPGGYEQYF
d_gene: .; abundance: once; j_gene: TRBJ2-6; v_gene: TRBV5-4; CDR3nt: TGTGCCAGCAGCTTCGGGGGATCTGGGGCCAACGTCCTGACTTTC; CDR3aa: CASSFGGSGANVLTF
d_gene: TRBD1; abundance: .; j_gene: TRBJ1-2; v_gene: TRBV30; CDR3nt: TGTGCCTGGAGGGGGACAGGGTTTGGAGCCCGTTCTGGCTACACCTTC; CDR3aa: CAWRGTGFGARSGYTF
d_gene: TRBD1; abundance: .; j_gene: TRBJ2-7; v_gene: TRBV12-3/TRBV12-4; CDR3nt: TGTGCCAGCAGGTCCGGGACAGAATACGAGCAGTACTTC; CDR3aa: CASRSGTEYEQYF
d_gene: .; abundance: .; j_gene: TRBJ1-6; v_gene: TRBV2; CDR3nt: TGTGCCAGCAGTGAAGGCGGTTTAGGTAATTCACCCCTCCACTTT; CDR3aa: CASSEGGLGNSPLHF
d_gene: TRBD1; abundance: .; j_gene: TRBJ1-1; v_gene: TRBV12-5; CDR3nt: TGTGCTAGTGAATATACAGGGGCGATCGAAGCTTTCTTT; CDR3aa: CASEYTGAIEAFF
d_gene: .; abundance: .; j_gene: TRBJ2-1; v_gene: TRBV11-1; CDR3nt: TGTGCCAGCAGCTTAAGTCGGGGGTCCTACAATGAGCAGTTCTTC; CDR3aa: CASSLSRGSYNEQFF
d_gene: TRBD1; abundance: .; j_gene: TRBJ2-7; v_gene: TRBV4-3; CDR3nt: TGCGCCAGCAGCCAGCCCGGGACAGGGGTCTACGAGCAGTACTTC; CDR3aa: CASSQPGTGVYEQYF
d_gene: .; abundance: .; j_gene: TRBJ1-1; v_gene: TRBV11-1; CDR3nt: TGTGCCAGCAGCCGAAGGGAAAGAGGGAACAATGAAGCTTTCTTT; CDR3aa: CASSRRERGNNEAFF
d_gene: .; abundance: .; j_gene: TRBJ1-3; v_gene: TRBV4-1; CDR3nt: TGCGCCAGCAGCCAAGCAGACAGTATCGCAAACACCATATATTTT; CDR3aa: CASSQADSIANTIYF
d_gene: TRBD1; abundance: .; j_gene: TRBJ2-7; v_gene: TRBV29-1; CDR3nt: TGCAGCGTTGACACAGGGGGGAACGAGCAGTACTTC; CDR3aa: CSVDTGGNEQYF
d_gene: TRBD2; abundance: .; j_gene: TRBJ2-1; v_gene: TRBV9; CDR3nt: TGTGCCAGCAGTGAGCGGGGGACCCCCTACAATGAGCAGTTCTTC; CDR3aa: CASSERGTPYNEQFF
d_gene: TRBD1; abundance: .; j_gene: TRBJ1-1; v_gene: TRBV6-4; CDR3nt: TGTGCCAGCAGTGACGCCCAGGGACAGGTATATTTGAACACTGAAGCTTTCTTT; CDR3aa: CASSDAQGQVYLNTEAFF
d_gene: TRBD1; abundance: .; j_gene: TRBJ1-1; v_gene: TRBV30; CDR3nt: TGTGCCTGGAGTGTAAGGGCAGGGGGCCACACTGAAGCTTTCTTT; CDR3aa: CAWSVRAGGHTEAFF
d_gene: .; abundance: .; j_gene: TRBJ2-1; v_gene: TRBV5-1; CDR3nt: TGCGCCAGCTCCGTAGATAGCTCCTACAATGAGCAGTTCTTC; CDR3aa: CASSVDSSYNEQFF
d_gene: .; abundance: .; j_gene: TRBJ2-3; v_gene: TRBV6-2/TRBV6-3; CDR3nt: TGTGCCAGCAGTTACGGAGGCAGGAACACAGATACGCAGTATTTT; CDR3aa: CASSYGGRNTDTQYF
d_gene: TRBD1; abundance: .; j_gene: TRBJ1-2; v_gene: TRBV29-1; CDR3nt: TGCAGCGCCCAATCGACAGGGGGCATGTATGGCTACACCTTC; CDR3aa: CSAQSTGGMYGYTF
d_gene: .; abundance: .; j_gene: TRBJ1-3; v_gene: TRBV7-9; CDR3nt: TGTGCCAGCAGCTTAGGAGTCGGAACACAGGCTGGAAACACCATATATTTT; CDR3aa: CASSLGVGTQAGNTIYF
d_gene: .; abundance: .; j_gene: TRBJ1-2; v_gene: TRBV5-3; CDR3nt: TGTGCCAGAAGGGTGGTTAACAGGATTAACTATGGCTACACCTTC; CDR3aa: CARRVVNRINYGYTF
d_gene: TRBD2; abundance: .; j_gene: TRBJ2-3; v_gene: TRBV9; CDR3nt: TGTGCCAGCAGCTTTAGCGGGGGAACAGATACGCAGTATTTT; CDR3aa: CASSFSGGTDTQYF
d_gene: .; abundance: .; j_gene: TRBJ1-2; v_gene: TRBV3-1/TRBV3-2; CDR3nt: TGTGCCAGCAGCCAACAAGGTGATGTGGGGGGTACACGAAAGTCTAACTATGGCTACACCTTC; CDR3aa: CASSQQGDVGGTRKSNYGYTF
d_gene: TRBD2; abundance: .; j_gene: TRBJ2-2; v_gene: TRBV9; CDR3nt: TGTGCCAGCAGCGGCAATAGTGGGGGAGGGACCGGGGAGCTGTTTTTT; CDR3aa: CASSGNSGGGTGELFF
d_gene: TRBD1; abundance: .; j_gene: TRBJ1-1; v_gene: TRBV25-1; CDR3nt: TGTGCCAGCAGTGAATCAGGGGGGCCTGAAGCTTTCTTT; CDR3aa: CASSESGGPEAFF
d_gene: .; abundance: .; j_gene: TRBJ1-4; v_gene: TRBV28; CDR3nt: TGTGCCAGCAGGGGGGGTGGCAGGGACGGGAAACTGTTTTTT; CDR3aa: CASRGGGRDGKLFF
d_gene: TRBD1; abundance: .; j_gene: TRBJ2-7; v_gene: TRBV20-1; CDR3nt: TGCAGTGCTAACAGGGGGCGTGAGCAGTACTTC; CDR3aa: CSANRGREQYF
d_gene: .; abundance: .; j_gene: TRBJ1-6; v_gene: TRBV18; CDR3nt: TGTGCCAGCTCTCCCACGGATTCGAGAGGGGGTTCACCCCTCCACTTT; CDR3aa: CASSPTDSRGGSPLHF
d_gene: .; abundance: .; j_gene: TRBJ1-2; v_gene: TRBV7-9; CDR3nt: TGTGCCAGCAGCTTAGGCTTTGCGAACTATGGCTACACCTTC; CDR3aa: CASSLGFANYGYTF
d_gene: .; abundance: .; j_gene: TRBJ1-1; v_gene: TRBV29-1; CDR3nt: TGCAGCGTTGATGGCAGGGTGAGGAACACTGAAGCTTTCTTT; CDR3aa: CSVDGRVRNTEAFF
d_gene: .; abundance: .; j_gene: TRBJ2-2; v_gene: TRBV27; CDR3nt: TGTGCCAGCACCCTAACCGGGGAGCTGTTTTTT; CDR3aa: CASTLTGELFF
d_gene: TRBD2; abundance: .; j_gene: TRBJ2-4; v_gene: TRBV9; CDR3nt: TGTGCCAGCAGCGGATCTAGCGGGGGGGCCAGAAACATTCAGTACTTC; CDR3aa: CASSGSSGGARNIQYF
d_gene: TRBD1; abundance: once; j_gene: TRBJ1-4; v_gene: TRBV27; CDR3nt: TGTGCCAGCAGTAACAGGGGGCGCGGCGAAAAACTGTTTTTT; CDR3aa: CASSNRGRGEKLFF
d_gene: TRBD1; abundance: few; j_gene: TRBJ1-2; v_gene: TRBV6-5; CDR3nt: TGTGCCAGCAGTTTGGGACAGCCGGCATACTATGGCTACACCTTC; CDR3aa: CASSLGQPAYYGYTF